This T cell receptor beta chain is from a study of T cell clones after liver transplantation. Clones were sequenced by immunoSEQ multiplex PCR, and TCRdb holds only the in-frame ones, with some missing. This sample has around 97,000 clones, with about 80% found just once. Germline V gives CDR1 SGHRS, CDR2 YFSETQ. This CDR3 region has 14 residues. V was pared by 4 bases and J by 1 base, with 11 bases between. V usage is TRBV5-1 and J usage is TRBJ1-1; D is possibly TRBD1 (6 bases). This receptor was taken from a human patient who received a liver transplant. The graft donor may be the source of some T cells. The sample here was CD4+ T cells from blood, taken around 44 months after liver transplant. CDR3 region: CASSQGKPNTEAFF. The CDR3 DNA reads TGCGCCAGCAGCCAGGGGAAGCCGAACACTGAAGCTTTCTTT.